This T cell receptor beta chain was retrieved from a study of cytomegalovirus exposure and HLA in healthy donors. Study-wide background: Roughly 180 million T cells yielded 120 million or so unique TCR beta sequences, as an earlier analysis found. Broader study findings: For presence/absence analyses, sequencing depth was assumed to be roughly uniform across donors. Most likely, a cluster of highly shared sequence variants arose as a sequencing artifact.

J lost 3 bases, V lost 4 bases, and 14 bases had no gene match. The length of the CDR3 is 17 residues. Germline CDR1 is SGDLS and CDR2 is YYNGEE. To note about this clone: Its antigen is as yet unknown.

The primer mix had 60 Vbeta and 13 Jbeta primers. In the source study's methods: Approximately 12 million of tens of millions of unique TCR beta chains were shared, per a later count. Assay: immunoSEQ multiplex PCR; the TCRdb copy retains only in-frame clones and omits some. V and J calls and clone size are copied from that table; D and trimming were computed from the DNA. Found here are approximately 50,000 clones, around three quarters of them singletons; the top ten hold 8.1%. The source is a man aged 25-45 years in good health and CMV-seropositive. The V gene is TRBV9, the J gene TRBJ1-2, with 8 bases aligning to TRBD1. The specimen sequenced was PBMCs. CDR3 coding DNA: TGTGCCAGCAGCTCCCCAGGGGGCGCTTCTATTGACTATGGCTACACCTTC. Translated: CASSSPGGASIDYGYTF.